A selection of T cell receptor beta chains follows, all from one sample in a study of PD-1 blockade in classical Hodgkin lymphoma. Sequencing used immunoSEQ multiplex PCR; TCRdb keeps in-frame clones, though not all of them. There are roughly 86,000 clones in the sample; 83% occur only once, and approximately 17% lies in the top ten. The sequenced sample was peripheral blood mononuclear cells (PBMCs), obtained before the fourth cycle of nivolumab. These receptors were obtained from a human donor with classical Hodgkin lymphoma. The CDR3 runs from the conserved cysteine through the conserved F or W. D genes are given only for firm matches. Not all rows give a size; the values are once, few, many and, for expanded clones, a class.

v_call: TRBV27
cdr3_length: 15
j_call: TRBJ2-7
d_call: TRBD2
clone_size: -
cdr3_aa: CASSLLAGGPGEQYF
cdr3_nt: TGTGCCAGCAGTTTACTAGCGGGAGGGCCTGGGGAGCAGTACTTC

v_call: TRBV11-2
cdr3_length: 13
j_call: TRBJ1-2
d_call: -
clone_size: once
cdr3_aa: CASSLSANYGYTF
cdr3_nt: TGTGCCAGCAGCTTAAGTGCTAACTATGGCTACACCTTC

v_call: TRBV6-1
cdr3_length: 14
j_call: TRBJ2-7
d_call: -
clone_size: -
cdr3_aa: CASSVLAEAYEQYF
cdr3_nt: TGTGCCAGCAGTGTTCTGGCGGAGGCCTACGAGCAGTACTTC

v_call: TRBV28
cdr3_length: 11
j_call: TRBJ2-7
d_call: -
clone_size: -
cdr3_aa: CASSRGYEQYF
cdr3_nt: TGTGCCAGCAGCAGAGGGTACGAGCAGTACTTC

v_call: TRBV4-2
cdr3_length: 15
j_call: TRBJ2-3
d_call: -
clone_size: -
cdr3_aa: CASSQTGDGTDTQYF
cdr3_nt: TGTGCCAGCAGCCAAACGGGAGATGGCACAGATACGCAGTATTTT

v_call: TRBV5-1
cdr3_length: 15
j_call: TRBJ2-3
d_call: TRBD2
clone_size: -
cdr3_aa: CASSLGLAGLDTQYF
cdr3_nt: TGCGCCAGCAGCTTGGGGCTAGCGGGTTTAGATACGCAGTATTTT

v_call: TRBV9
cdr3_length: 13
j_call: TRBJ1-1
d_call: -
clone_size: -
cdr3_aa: CASSTVEVSGAFF
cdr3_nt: TGTGCCAGCAGTACCGTGGAGGTCTCGGGGGCTTTCTTT

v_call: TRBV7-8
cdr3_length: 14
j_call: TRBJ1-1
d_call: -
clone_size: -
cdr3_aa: CASSLRAGLTEAFF
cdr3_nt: TGTGCCAGCAGCTTAAGAGCCGGCCTCACTGAAGCTTTCTTT

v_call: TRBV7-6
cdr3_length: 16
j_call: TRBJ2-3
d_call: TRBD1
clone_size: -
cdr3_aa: CASSSSRGQGAPTQYF
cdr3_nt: TGTGCCAGCAGCTCCTCTCGGGGACAGGGGGCTCCTACGCAGTATTTT

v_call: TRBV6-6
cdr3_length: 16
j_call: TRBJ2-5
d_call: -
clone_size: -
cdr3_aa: CASSYSFSSTMETQYF
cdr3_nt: TGTGCCAGCAGTTACTCGTTCAGCTCCACGATGGAGACCCAGTACTTC

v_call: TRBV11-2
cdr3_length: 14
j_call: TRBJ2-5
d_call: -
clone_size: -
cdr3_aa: CASSSAATQETQYF
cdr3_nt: TGTGCCAGCAGCTCGGCGGCCACACAAGAGACCCAGTACTTC

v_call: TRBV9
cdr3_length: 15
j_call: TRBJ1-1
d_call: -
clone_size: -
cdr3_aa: CASSRRASLNTEAFF
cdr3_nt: TGTGCCAGCAGCCGTAGAGCAAGCCTGAACACTGAAGCTTTCTTT